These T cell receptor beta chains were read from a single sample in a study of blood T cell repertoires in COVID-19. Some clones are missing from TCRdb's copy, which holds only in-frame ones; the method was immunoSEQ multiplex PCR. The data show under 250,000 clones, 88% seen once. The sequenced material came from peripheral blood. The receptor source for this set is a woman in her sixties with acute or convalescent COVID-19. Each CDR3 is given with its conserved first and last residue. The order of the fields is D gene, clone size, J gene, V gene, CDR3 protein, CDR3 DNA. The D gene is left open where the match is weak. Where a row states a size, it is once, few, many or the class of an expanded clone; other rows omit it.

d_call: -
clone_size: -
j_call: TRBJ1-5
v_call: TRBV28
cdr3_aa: CASSHIDTNQPQHF
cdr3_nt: TGTGCCAGCAGCCACATCGACACAAATCAGCCCCAGCATTTT

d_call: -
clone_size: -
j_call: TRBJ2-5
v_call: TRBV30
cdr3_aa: CAWRWGLSETQYF
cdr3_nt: TGTGCCTGGAGGTGGGGCCTCTCAGAGACCCAGTACTTC

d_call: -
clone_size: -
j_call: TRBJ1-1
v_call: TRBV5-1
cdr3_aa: CASRQMNTEAFF
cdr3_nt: TGCGCCAGCAGACAGATGAACACTGAAGCTTTCTTT

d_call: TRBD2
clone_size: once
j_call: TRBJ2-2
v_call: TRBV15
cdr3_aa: CATSSRGLAGGTARSTGELFF
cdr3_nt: TGTGCCACCAGCAGCAGGGGACTAGCGGGGGGAACGGCTCGAAGCACCGGGGAGCTGTTTTTT

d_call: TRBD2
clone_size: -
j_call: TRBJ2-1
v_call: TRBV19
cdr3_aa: CASSIIRLAVGNEQFF
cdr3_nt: TGTGCCAGTAGTATCATACGACTAGCGGTAGGGAATGAGCAGTTCTTC

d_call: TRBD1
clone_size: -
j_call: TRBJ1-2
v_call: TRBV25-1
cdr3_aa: CASSESGTGYGRGYTF
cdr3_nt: TGTGCCAGCAGTGAATCCGGGACAGGGTATGGGAGAGGCTACACCTTC

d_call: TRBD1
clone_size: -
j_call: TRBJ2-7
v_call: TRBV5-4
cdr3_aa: CASSLDRGSYEQYF
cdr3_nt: TGTGCCAGCAGCTTGGACAGGGGCTCCTACGAGCAGTACTTC

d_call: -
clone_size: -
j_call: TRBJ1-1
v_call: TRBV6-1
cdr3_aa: CASSETRFTEAFF
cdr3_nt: TGTGCCAGCAGTGAGACTAGATTCACTGAAGCTTTCTTT

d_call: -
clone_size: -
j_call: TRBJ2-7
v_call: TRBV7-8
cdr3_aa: CASSFPPSYEQYF
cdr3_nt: TGTGCCAGCAGCTTTCCCCCGTCCTACGAGCAGTACTTC

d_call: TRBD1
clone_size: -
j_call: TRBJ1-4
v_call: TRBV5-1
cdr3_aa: CASSRTGGFGEKLFF
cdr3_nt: TGCGCCAGCAGCAGGACAGGGGGATTTGGTGAAAAACTGTTTTTT

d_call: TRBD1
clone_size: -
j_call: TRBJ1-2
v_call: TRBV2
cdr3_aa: CASRSGQVYGYTF
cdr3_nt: TGTGCCAGCAGGTCGGGACAGGTCTATGGCTACACCTTC

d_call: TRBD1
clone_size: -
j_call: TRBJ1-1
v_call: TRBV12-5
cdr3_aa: CASGLAPGGGAAFF
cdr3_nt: TGTGCTAGTGGTCTGGCACCAGGGGGCGGTGCAGCTTTCTTT

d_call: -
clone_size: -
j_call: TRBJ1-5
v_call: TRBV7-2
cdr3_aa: CASSLVPGTIQPQHF
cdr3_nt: TGTGCCAGCAGCTTAGTACCAGGGACTATCCAGCCCCAGCATTTT

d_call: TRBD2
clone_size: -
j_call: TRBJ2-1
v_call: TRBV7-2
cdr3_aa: CASSSGSRGYNEQFF
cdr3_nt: TGTGCCAGCAGCAGCGGGAGTAGGGGTTACAATGAGCAGTTCTTC

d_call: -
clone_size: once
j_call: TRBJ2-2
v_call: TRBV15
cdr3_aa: CATSRLGESTGELFF
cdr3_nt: TGTGCCACCAGCAGACTCGGGGAGAGCACCGGGGAGCTGTTTTTT

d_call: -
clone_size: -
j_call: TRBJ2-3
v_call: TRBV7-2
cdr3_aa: CASSLPRSTDTQYF
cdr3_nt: TGTGCCAGCAGCCTGCCCCGGAGCACAGATACGCAGTATTTT

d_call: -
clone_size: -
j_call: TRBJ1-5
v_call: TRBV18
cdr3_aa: CASSPMGQGSQPQHF
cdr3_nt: TGTGCCAGCTCACCAATGGGGCAGGGATCTCAGCCCCAGCATTTT

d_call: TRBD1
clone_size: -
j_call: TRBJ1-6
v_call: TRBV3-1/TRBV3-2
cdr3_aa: CASSVQGQGSSPLHF
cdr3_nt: TGTGCCAGCAGCGTCCAGGGACAGGGGAGCTCACCCCTCCACTTT

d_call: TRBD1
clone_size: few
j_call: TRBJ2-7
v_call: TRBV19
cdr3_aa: CASSIEGTGETGQYF
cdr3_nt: TGTGCCAGTAGTATAGAGGGGACAGGGGAGACTGGGCAGTACTTC

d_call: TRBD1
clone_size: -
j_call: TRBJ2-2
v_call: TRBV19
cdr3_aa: CASSQTGGRNTGELFF
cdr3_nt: TGTGCCAGTAGTCAGACAGGGGGTAGGAACACCGGGGAGCTGTTTTTT

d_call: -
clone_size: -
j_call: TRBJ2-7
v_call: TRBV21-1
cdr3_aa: CATLPYNGLFDEQYF
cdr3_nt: TGTGCCACCCTCCCTTATAATGGGCTATTTGACGAGCAGTACTTC

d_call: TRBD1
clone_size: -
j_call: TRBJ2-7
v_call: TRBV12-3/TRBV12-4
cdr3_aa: CASRRQGTGEQYF
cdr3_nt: TGTGCCAGCAGGCGACAGGGAACGGGGGAGCAGTACTTC

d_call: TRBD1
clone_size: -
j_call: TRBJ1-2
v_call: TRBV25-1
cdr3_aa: CASGRPGTGGGYTF
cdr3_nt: TGTGCCAGCGGCCGACCCGGGACAGGGGGTGGCTACACCTTC

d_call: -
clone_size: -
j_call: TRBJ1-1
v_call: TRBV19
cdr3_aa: CASSTGRGGTEAFF
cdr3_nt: TGTGCCAGTAGTACAGGTCGAGGGGGCACTGAAGCTTTCTTT

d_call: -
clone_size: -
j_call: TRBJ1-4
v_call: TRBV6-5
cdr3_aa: CASSYSNLAEKLFF
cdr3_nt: TGTGCCAGCAGTTACTCCAATTTGGCTGAAAAACTGTTTTTT

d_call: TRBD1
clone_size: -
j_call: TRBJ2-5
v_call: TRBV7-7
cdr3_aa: CASSSDREETQYF
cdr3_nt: TGTGCTAGCAGCTCGGACAGGGAGGAGACCCAGTACTTC

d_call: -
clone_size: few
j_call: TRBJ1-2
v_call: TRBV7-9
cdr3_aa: CASSPRGAPSNYGYTF
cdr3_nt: TGTGCCAGCAGCCCCCGGGGGGCCCCCTCTAACTATGGCTACACCTTC

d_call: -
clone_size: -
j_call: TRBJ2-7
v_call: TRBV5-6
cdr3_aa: CASRDVDKPYEQYF
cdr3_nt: TGTGCCAGCAGAGACGTGGACAAGCCCTACGAGCAGTACTTC

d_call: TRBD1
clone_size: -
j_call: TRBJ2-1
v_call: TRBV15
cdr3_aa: CATSRDFGTRDRGLVF
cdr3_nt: TGTGCCACCAGCAGAGATTTTGGAACCAGGGACAGGGGGTTGGTCTTC

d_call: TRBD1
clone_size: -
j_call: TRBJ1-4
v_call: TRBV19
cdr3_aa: CASIDRGEEKLFF
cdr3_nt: TGTGCCAGTATAGACAGGGGCGAGGAAAAACTGTTTTTT

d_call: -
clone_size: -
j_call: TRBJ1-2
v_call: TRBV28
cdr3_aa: CASTKRGGARYGYTF
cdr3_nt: TGTGCCAGCACCAAAAGGGGGGGCGCGAGGTATGGCTACACCTTC

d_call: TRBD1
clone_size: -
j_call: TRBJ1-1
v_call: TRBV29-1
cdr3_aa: CSVEPTGGTNTEAFF
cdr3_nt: TGCAGCGTTGAACCCACAGGGGGGACGAACACTGAAGCTTTCTTT

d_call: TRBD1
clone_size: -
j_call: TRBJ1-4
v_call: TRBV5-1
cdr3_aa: CASSLDGQANEKLFF
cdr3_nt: TGCGCCAGCAGCTTGGATGGACAGGCGAATGAAAAACTGTTTTTT

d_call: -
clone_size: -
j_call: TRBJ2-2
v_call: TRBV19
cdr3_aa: CASSEISNTGELFF
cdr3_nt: TGTGCCAGTAGTGAGATATCGAACACCGGGGAGCTGTTTTTT

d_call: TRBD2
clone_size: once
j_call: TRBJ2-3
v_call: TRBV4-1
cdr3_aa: CASSQDGTSGSRADTQYF
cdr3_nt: TGCGCCAGCAGCCAAGACGGGACTAGCGGGAGTAGGGCAGATACGCAGTATTTT

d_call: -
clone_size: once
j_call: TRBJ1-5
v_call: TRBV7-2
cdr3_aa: CASSLGRSNQPQHF
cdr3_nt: TGTGCCAGCAGCTTAGGCAGGAGCAATCAGCCCCAGCATTTT

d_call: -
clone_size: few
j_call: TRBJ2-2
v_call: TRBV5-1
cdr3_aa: CASSPDSGRNGELFF
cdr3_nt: TGCGCCAGCAGCCCCGACAGCGGGCGGAACGGGGAGCTGTTTTTT

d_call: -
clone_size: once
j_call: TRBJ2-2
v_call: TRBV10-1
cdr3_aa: CASAPTGAGELFF
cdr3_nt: TGCGCCAGCGCGCCCACAGGTGCCGGGGAGCTGTTTTTT

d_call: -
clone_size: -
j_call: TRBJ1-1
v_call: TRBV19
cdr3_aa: CASSPGRTLEAFF
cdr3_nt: TGTGCCAGTAGTCCCGGGAGGACGCTTGAAGCTTTCTTT